This passage covers 16 T cell receptor beta chains from one sample sequenced in a study of T cell responses to AZD1222 COVID-19 vaccine. The assay was immunoSEQ multiplex PCR, and TCRdb's table has in-frame clones only and misses some. This table has about 110,000 clones, around 85% appearing once. The starting material was peripheral blood, obtained on day 0 of AZD1222 vaccination. Receptors were obtained from an adult in good health.

The chain is built from TRBV27 and TRBJ1-6; possible D gene TRBD1, 5 bases. Trimming pared 6 bases from V and 8 bases from J, leaving 17 bases between. The germline CDR1 and CDR2 sequences are MNHEY and SMNVEV (reference sequence). The CDR3 has 15 residues. The CDR3 region has the DNA TGTGCCAGCAGGATCTATGGGACGGCTTATTCACCCCTCCACTTT. It yields the protein CASRIYGTAYSPLHF.

The V gene is TRBV6-5, the J gene TRBJ2-5, with D possibly TRBD2 on 5 matching bases. Germline CDR1 reads MNHEY; CDR2 reads SVGAGI. The length of the CDR3 is 15 residues. V lost 6 bases, J lost 0 bases, and 14 bases lay in between. The CDR3 loop is CASSFTGLHQETQYF. CDR3 bases: TGTGCCAGCAGCTTCACCGGACTGCACCAAGAGACCCAGTACTTC.

CDR3: CASSIGRGATYEQYF. Here the CDR3 DNA reads TGTGCCAGTAGTATAGGTAGGGGGGCCACCTACGAGCAGTACTTC. The rearrangement joins TRBV19 to TRBJ2-7; D possibly uses TRBD1 or TRBD2 (6 bases each). This CDR3 is built from 15 residues. Between the trimmed V and J ends, which lost 1 base and 2 bases, there was a span of 12 bases. Germline V lookup: CDR1 LNHDA, CDR2 SQIVND (reference sequence).

This chain joins TRBV20-1 and TRBJ1-5; maybe TRBD1 (6 bases). With 3 bases removed from V and 7 bases from J, the gap between germline ends came to 13 bases. Germline values: CDR1 DFQATT, CDR2 SNEGSKA (reference sequence). The CDR3 consists of 13 residues. CDR3 bases: TGCAGTGCTAGTACAGGGTTAGGGCAGCCCCAGCATTTT. This gives the protein CSASTGLGQPQHF.

The chain recombines TRBV28 with TRBJ2-3; D is undetermined. CDR3 length equals 12 residues. Germline V gene lookup returns CDR1 MDHEN and CDR2 SYDVKM. Trimming stripped 6 bases from V and 6 bases from J, with 10 bases between. CDR3 sequence: CASSPTRDTQYF. CDR3 bases: TGTGCCAGCAGCCCCACCCGGGATACGCAGTATTTT.

This rearrangement joins TRBV4-3 to TRBJ2-1; 7 nucleotides align to TRBD2. J gave up 6 bases and V 0 bases, and 2 bases lay outside the gene matches. The CDR3 loop spans 14 amino acids. The germline V gene has CDR1 LGHNA and CDR2 YSLEER. CDR3 region: CASSQDGEGNEQFF. The CDR3 bases are TGCGCCAGCAGCCAAGACGGGGAGGGCAATGAGCAGTTCTTC.

This clone was found a few times. The genes are TRBV7-8 and TRBJ1-1; 10 positions match TRBD1. The ends lost 7 bases at V and 5 bases at J; junction bases unmatched: 7. In germline, CDR1 is SGHVS, CDR2 FQNEAQ. The CDR3 extends over 14 amino acids. CDR3 nucleotides: TGTGCCAGCACCCGGGGACAGGGGTTGACTGAAGCTTTCTTT. Its protein product is CASTRGQGLTEAFF. The whole variable domain, remainder taken from reference TRBV7-8 and TRBJ1-1, is GAGVSQSPRYKVAKRGQDVALRCDPISGHVSLFWYQQALGQGPEFLTYFQNEAQLDKSGLPSDRFFAERPEGSVSTLKIQRTQQEDSAVYLCASTRGQGLTEAFFGQGTRLTVV.

The chain uses TRBV27 and TRBJ1-1; D is unresolved. The V end was cut by 2 bases, the J end by 1 base, with 5 bases between. Germline-derived CDR1 and CDR2 are MNHEY and SMNVEV (reference sequence). The CDR3 consists of 13 residues. CDR3 nucleotide sequence: TGTGCCAGCAGTTTAAGGCAGAACACTGAAGCTTTCTTT. The encoded protein is CASSLRQNTEAFF.

The J gene is TRBJ2-7, the V gene TRBV7-9; perhaps TRBD2 as D (5 bases). The CDR3 extends over 16 amino acids. Trimming shortened V by 1 base and J by 2 bases, and 15 bases separated the two germline ends. Germline CDR1 and CDR2: SEHNR and FQNEAQ (reference sequence). The CDR3 protein is CASSLDLHPGAYEQYF. The DNA for the CDR3 is TGTGCCAGCAGCTTAGATCTCCATCCCGGGGCCTACGAGCAGTACTTC. The full variable domain, rest sourced from reference TRBV7-9 and TRBJ2-7, is DTGVSQNPRHKITKRGQNVTFRCDPISEHNRLYWYRQTLGQGPEFLTYFQNEAQLEKSRLLSDRFSAERPKGSFSTLEIQRTEQGDSAMYLCASSLDLHPGAYEQYFGPGTRLTVT.

The rearrangement links TRBV24-1 to TRBJ2-3; TRBD2 matches at 13 bases. J lost 5 bases, V lost 4 bases, and 14 bases had no gene match. The CDR3 has 19 residues. CDR1 KGHDR and CDR2 SFDVKD come from the germline V gene. CDR3 nucleotide sequence: TGTGCCACCAGTGACCCGGAACCGGGACTAGCGGGGCAGGGAGATACGCAGTATTTT. Protein product: CATSDPEPGLAGQGDTQYF.

This chain joins TRBV7-8 and TRBJ1-2, with D possibly being TRBD1 (6 bases). Looked up from germline, CDR1 is SGHVS and CDR2 is FQNEAQ. Trimming left V 3 bases short and J 8 bases short, with 13 bases between. CDR3 length: 13 amino acids. Here the CDR3 DNA reads TGTGCCAGCAGCTTGCGGGACACTAAAGGCTACACCTTC. Protein sequence: CASSLRDTKGYTF. Looking up the rest from reference TRBV7-8 and TRBJ1-2 gives the full variable domain: GAGVSQSPRYKVAKRGQDVALRCDPISGHVSLFWYQQALGQGPEFLTYFQNEAQLDKSGLPSDRFFAERPEGSVSTLKIQRTQQEDSAVYLCASSLRDTKGYTFGSGTRLTVV.

The rearrangement links TRBV7-9 to TRBJ2-7, with TRBD1 as a possible D gene (5 bases). Germline CDR1 SEHNR, CDR2 FQNEAQ (reference sequence). Trimming cost V 2 bases and J 3 bases, with 20 bases left between them. The CDR3 covers 17 residues. CDR3 amino acids: CASSLPPRTQGGYEQYF. Here the CDR3 DNA reads TGTGCCAGCAGCTTACCCCCTCGGACCCAGGGTGGCTACGAGCAGTACTTC.

On this clone: The sample contains more than one DNA sequence encoding this CDR3. The chain carries TRBV12-3 or TRBV12-4 and TRBJ2-5; D ambiguous. V was shortened by 2 bases and J by 4 bases, with 2 bases between the two germline ends. This CDR3 has 11 amino acids. The CDR3 sequence: CASSLRETQYF. CDR3 nucleotide sequence: TGTGCCAGCAGTTTAAGAGAGACCCAGTACTTC.

This chain joins TRBV5-6 and TRBJ1-1; no clear D. Looked up from germline, CDR1 is SGHDT and CDR2 is YYEEEE. There are 15 residues in the CDR3. With 0 bases removed from V and 2 bases from J, the gap between germline ends came to 11 bases. The CDR3 nucleotides are TGTGCCAGCAGCTTGGCGCTCGTTGGAAACACTGAAGCTTTCTTT. Protein sequence: CASSLALVGNTEAFF.

The chain couples TRBV7-9 to TRBJ2-2; 8 nucleotides agree with TRBD1. The V gene's germline CDR1 is SEHNR and CDR2 FQNEAQ (reference sequence). After removal of 5 bases from V and 4 bases from J, the junction contained 9 bases not matched to a gene. The CDR3 runs to 16 residues. CDR3 region: CASSGNRDRFTGELFF. In DNA form, the CDR3 reads TGTGCCAGCAGCGGAAACCGGGACAGGTTCACCGGGGAGCTGTTTTTT.

This CDR3 reads CASSSDRFYSYEQYF. The CDR3 bases are TGTGCCAGTAGTTCCGACAGATTCTACTCCTACGAGCAGTACTTC. The chain combines TRBV19 with TRBJ2-7, with D possibly TRBD1 on 5 matching bases. This CDR3 region has 15 residues. Germline assignment: CDR1 LNHDA and CDR2 SQIVND (reference sequence). The V and J ends lost 5 bases and 0 bases respectively, with 14 bases between them.